This TCR beta chain was sequenced for a study of blood T cell repertoires in COVID-19. As for the study in general: Collection of acute and convalescent COVID-19 samples took place in the United States, Italy and Spain.

The assay was immunoSEQ multiplex PCR, and TCRdb's table has in-frame clones only and misses some. The sample has roughly 200,000 clones; 86% are singletons. V shed 5 bases and J shed 9 bases, with 13 bases lying between them. Germline lookup yields CDR1 MNHEY and CDR2 SVGAGI. This CDR3 spans 12 amino acids. The specimen sequenced was PBMCs or T cells enriched from blood (not recorded which). The sequence was obtained from a man between 35 and 55 years old with acute COVID-19. The V call is TRBV6-5, the J call TRBJ1-1; D is uncertain. The CDR3 reads CASSTNTVQAFF. The CDR3 DNA reads TGTGCCAGCAGTACGAATACAGTTCAAGCTTTCTTT.